The next 28 T cell receptor beta chains were all read from a single sample in a study of early T cells in non-severe SARS-CoV-2 infection (dated by TCRdb to about 2021). Library creation used 5' RACE. For sequencing, a NextSeq 500 was employed. TCRdb took the public reads, trimmed them with fastp at Q25, ran MiXCR for clone calling and kept in-frame beta chains. For every CDR3 protein sequence, its rows merge into one entry that carries the most common genes and DNA. The sample table records tens of thousands of distinct CDR3 sequences; 10% to 13% of these occur just once. The ten largest clones represent around 6% of the sample. Material: whole blood. The source is an adult who was a healthcare worker with PCR-confirmed SARS-CoV-2 infection or an uninfected control (not recorded which).

This clonotype was counted only a few times. V and J are TRBV3-2 and TRBJ1-6; the table's D call of TRBD1 was not tested on the DNA. TRBV3-2 is tagged as a pseudogene. The CDR3 spans 16 residues. DNA for the CDR3: TGTGCCAGCAGCCAATCAAGGACAGGGTATTATTCACCCCTCCACTTT. Its translation: CASSQSRTGYYSPLHF.

J is TRBJ1-5 and V is TRBV29-1, with D tentatively TRBD1 (6 bases). This CDR3 is 13 amino acids long. V dropped 1 base and J dropped 5 bases, with 9 bases sitting between them. Per germline, CDR1 SQVTM and CDR2 ANQGSEA. The CDR3 DNA reads TGCAGCGTTGAAGTACAGGGCGATCAGCCCCAGCATTTT. This translates into CSVEVQGDQPQHF.

This chain uses TRBV29-1 with TRBJ2-2, with D unclear. Trimming shortened V by 6 bases and J by 0 bases, and 2 bases separated the two germline ends. The length of the CDR3 is 11 residues. Germline CDR1 and CDR2: SQVTM and ANQGSEA. The CDR3 here is CSVSNTGELFF. The CDR3 DNA is TGCAGCGTGTCGAACACCGGGGAGCTGTTTTTT.

The chain combines TRBV7-9 with TRBJ2-7; D perhaps matches TRBD1 (5 bases). Trimming took off 0 bases at V and 3 bases at J, with 9 bases between the two ends. Germline V gene lookup returns CDR1 SEHNR and CDR2 FQNEAQ (reference sequence). The CDR3 totals 14 residues. CDR3 region: CASSLALTGYEQYF. The CDR3 DNA follows: TGTGCCAGCAGCTTAGCGCTCACAGGCTACGAGCAGTACTTC.

This clonotype has only a few counts. A read error may account for a junction end that differs from germline. The V call is TRBV20-1, the J call TRBJ2-5; weak D call: TRBD1 (6 bases). This CDR3 spans 14 amino acids. Germline values: CDR1 DFQATT, CDR2 SNEGSKA (reference sequence). The chain's CDR3 is CSARDLGHQETQYF. The CDR3, as DNA: TGCAGCGCTAGAGATCTGGGACATCAAGAGACCCAGTACTTC.

CDR3 nucleotide sequence: TGTGCCAGCAGTGAATCTCTGGGGGGTTCCTACGAGCAGTACTTC. Translated, it gives CASSESLGGSYEQYF. The chain combines TRBV2 with TRBJ2-7, with D perhaps matching TRBD2 (6 bases). Germline V gene sequence: CDR1 SNHLY, CDR2 FYNNEI. This CDR3 comprises 15 residues. Trimming pared 2 bases from V and 1 base from J, leaving 12 bases between.

In its sample, this clonotype was seen many times. The chain has TRBV18 and TRBJ2-1; D is ambiguous. Trimming took 1 base from V and 12 from J, leaving 13 bases between them. Germline V CDR1 and CDR2: KGHSH, LQKENI. The CDR3 covers 13 residues. Written as DNA, the CDR3 is TGTGCCAGCTCACCACAAGCTGCCGCGGTGCAGTTCTTC. Translated, it gives CASSPQAAAVQFF.

The chain recombines TRBV29-1 with TRBJ2-7; D might be TRBD2 (6 bases). This CDR3 is built from 11 residues. Germline-derived CDR1 and CDR2 are SQVTM and ANQGSEA. V lost 4 bases and J lost 9, with 13 bases in between. The CDR3 reads CSVAASAAQYF. CDR3 bases: TGCAGCGTTGCAGCTAGCGCGGCGCAGTACTTC.

The table lists this clonotype with many counts. This chain links TRBV6-6 with TRBJ2-1; D call uncertain. Germline CDR1 and CDR2: MNHNY and SVGAGI (reference sequence). The CDR3 is 11 residues long. The V end lost 9 bases, the J end lost 8 bases, and 11 bases lay between the germline ends. This chain's CDR3 is CASHGGDEQFF. CDR3 DNA sequence: TGTGCCAGTCACGGTGGGGATGAGCAGTTCTTC.

This clonotype was found a few times. CDR3 in amino acids: CASSYALGANIQYF. CDR3 DNA: TGTGCCAGCAGTTACGCTTTAGGGGCGAACATTCAGTACTTC. The chain combines TRBV6-2 or TRBV6-3 with TRBJ2-4, with D possibly being TRBD1 (5 bases). Germline V gives CDR1 MNHEY, CDR2 SVGEGT. The CDR3 runs 14 residues. The V end lost 2 bases, the J end lost 7 bases, and 12 bases lay between the germline ends.

There are many counts of this clonotype. The chain links TRBV29-1 to TRBJ1-5; 7 nucleotides line up with TRBD1. Looked up from germline, CDR1 is SQVTM and CDR2 is ANQGSEA. The CDR3 has 13 amino acids. V shed 5 bases, J shed 3 bases, and the junction held 4 bases outside the gene matches. The CDR3 loop is CSVSTGFNQPQHF. In DNA, the CDR3 is TGCAGCGTTTCGACAGGGTTCAATCAGCCCCAGCATTTT.

The sample holds a few counts of this clonotype. This CDR3 reads CAIRRILAGEDNEQFF. DNA for the CDR3: TGTGCCATCAGGAGGATACTAGCGGGAGAAGACAATGAGCAGTTCTTC. V and J are TRBV10-3 and TRBJ2-1; 11 bases line up with TRBD2. With V trimmed by 6 bases and J by 5 bases, 9 bases remained unmatched. This CDR3 is 16 amino acids long. Germline V gene lookup returns CDR1 ENHRY and CDR2 SYGVKD.

The gene calls are TRBV10-3 and TRBJ1-2; D remains ambiguous. V dropped 4 bases and J dropped 3 bases, with 6 bases sitting between them. From germline, CDR1 is ENHRY and CDR2 SYGVKD. There are 12 residues in the CDR3. The CDR3: CAISANYYGYTF. CDR3 sequence (DNA): TGTGCCATCAGTGCCAACTACTATGGCTACACCTTC.

This clonotype was recorded a few times. The chain carries TRBV4-2 and TRBJ2-5; perhaps TRBD1 as D (5 bases). The CDR3 covers 16 residues. CDR1 and CDR2 from the germline V gene are LGHNA and YNFKEQ. The V and J ends lost 0 bases and 1 base respectively, with 12 bases between them. CDR3 in amino acids: CASSQDGSGAQETQYF. The CDR3 DNA is TGTGCCAGCAGCCAAGATGGATCTGGGGCCCAAGAGACCCAGTACTTC.

This clonotype was seen ten or more times. V is TRBV6-1 and J is TRBJ2-1; D unclear. Germline CDR1 MNHNS, CDR2 SASEGT. Trimming stripped 2 bases from V and 0 bases from J, with 11 bases between. The CDR3 is 16 residues long. CDR3 residues: CASSEKTERSYNEQFF. For the CDR3, the DNA is TGTGCCAGCAGTGAAAAAACGGAACGCTCCTACAATGAGCAGTTCTTC.

This clonotype came up many times. The chain carries TRBV6-4 and TRBJ1-5, with a tentative D call TRBD1 (5 bases). V dropped 2 bases and J dropped 1 base, with 9 bases sitting between them. Germline V gives CDR1 MRHNA, CDR2 SNTAGT. This CDR3 contains 15 residues. CDR3 nucleotides: TGTGCCAGCAGTGACAGGGGTAGGAGCAATCAGCCCCAGCATTTT. This translates into CASSDRGRSNQPQHF.

This clonotype appeared many times. This chain uses TRBV2 with TRBJ1-2, with unresolved D. Germline CDR1 SNHLY, CDR2 FYNNEI. There are 13 residues in the CDR3. Trimming took off 4 bases at V and 4 bases at J, with 10 bases between the two ends. CDR3 nucleotides: TGTGCCAGCAGTGCGGAACGGACCTATGGCTACACCTTC. Translating it yields CASSAERTYGYTF.

This clonotype was counted at least ten times. The chain combines TRBV6-5 with TRBJ2-5; weak D call: TRBD2 (6 bases). Germline V gene lookup returns CDR1 MNHEY and CDR2 SVGAGI. V lost 6 bases, J lost 0 bases, and 8 bases lay in between. This CDR3 comprises 13 residues. The CDR3 DNA reads as TGTGCCAGCAGCCTAGCGTACCAAGAGACCCAGTACTTC. Protein sequence: CASSLAYQETQYF.

This clonotype has just a few counts. The chain combines TRBV20-1 with TRBJ2-5; either TRBD1 or TRBD2 may supply D (5 bases each). V was cut by 1 base and J by 6 bases, with 21 bases left in between. The CDR3 has 16 residues. Germline V lookup: CDR1 DFQATT, CDR2 SNEGSKA (reference sequence). CDR3 DNA: TGCAGTGCTAGAGGTAGTTCCGGGACGCCCCACCAGACCCAGTACTTC. As protein: CSARGSSGTPHQTQYF.

This clonotype was seen ten or more times. The chain links TRBV6-6 to TRBJ2-1, with 15 bases aligning to TRBD2. The CDR3 consists of 16 residues. Trimming cost V 2 bases and J 8 bases; bases outside gene matches: 4. Germline V gene lookup returns CDR1 MNHNY and CDR2 SVGAGI (reference sequence). This CDR3 is CASSYRTSGRAYEQFF. DNA of the CDR3: TGTGCCAGCAGTTACCGGACTAGCGGGAGGGCCTATGAGCAGTTCTTC.

This clonotype appeared a few times. The CDR3 here is CSAKWVTDTQYF. The CDR3 DNA reads as TGCAGTGCCAAGTGGGTAACAGATACGCAGTATTTT. This chain uses TRBV20-1 with TRBJ2-3, with no clear D. The CDR3 has 12 residues. Germline V gene sequence: CDR1 DFQATT, CDR2 SNEGSKA (reference sequence). V was clipped by 6 bases and J by 3 bases, with 10 bases between them.

This clonotype has just a few counts. The rearrangement joins TRBV11-1 to TRBJ1-5; the D is unclear. The germline CDR1 and CDR2 sequences are SGHAT and FQDESV (reference sequence). Trimming removed 1 base from V and 4 bases from J, with 5 bases in between. This CDR3 contains 13 residues. The CDR3 sequence: CASSLDRNQPQHF. In DNA form, the CDR3 reads TGTGCCAGCAGCTTAGACCGTAATCAGCCCCAGCATTTT.

The chain employs TRBV5-1 and TRBJ2-4, with a tentative D call TRBD2 (6 bases). In germline, CDR1 is SGHRS, CDR2 YFSETQ. This CDR3 region has 12 residues. The ends were cut back, 3 bases at V and 8 bases at J, with 9 bases in the middle. The CDR3: CASSWDWDIQYF. CDR3 nucleotide sequence: TGCGCCAGCAGCTGGGACTGGGACATTCAGTACTTC.

The J gene is TRBJ2-3, the V gene TRBV4-2; the match to TRBD2 covers 7 bases. CDR1 and CDR2 (germline): LGHNA, YNFKEQ. The V gene end was trimmed by 0 bases and the J gene end by 0 bases; junction bases not matched to a gene: 6. CDR3 length: 17 residues. The CDR3 DNA sequence: TGTGCCAGCAGCCAAGAAGGATGGGGGGGTAGCACAGATACGCAGTATTTT. The encoded protein is CASSQEGWGGSTDTQYF.

This clonotype was counted only a few times. The chain recombines TRBV11-2 with TRBJ2-3, with D possibly matching TRBD2 (5 bases). V was trimmed by 0 bases and J by 4 bases, leaving 11 bases between them. This CDR3 comprises 15 residues. Germline V lookup: CDR1 SGHAT, CDR2 FQNNGV. The chain's CDR3 is CASSLDREGADTQYF. In DNA, the CDR3 is TGTGCCAGCAGCTTAGATCGCGAGGGAGCAGATACGCAGTATTTT.

This clonotype occurred many times. This chain connects TRBV9 to TRBJ2-1; TRBD2 matches 12 bases. This CDR3 has 18 amino acids. V dropped 0 bases and J dropped 8; count of bases not matched to a gene: 12. Germline V CDR1 and CDR2: SGDLS, YYNGEE. The CDR3 loop reads CASSVAWASGRAGDEQFF. DNA of the CDR3: TGTGCCAGCAGCGTAGCTTGGGCTAGCGGGAGGGCGGGGGATGAGCAGTTCTTC.

The V gene is TRBV2, the J gene TRBJ2-5, with D hard to call. The germline V gene has CDR1 SNHLY and CDR2 FYNNEI. CDR3 length: 14 amino acids. The germline V and J ends were trimmed by 3 bases and 4 bases, with 12 bases remaining between them. The CDR3 DNA sequence: TGTGCCAGCAGTGAGAGTGGTTGGGGAGAGACCCAGTACTTC. It is translated as CASSESGWGETQYF.

This clonotype has more than one count but fewer than ten. V is TRBV19 and J is TRBJ2-1, with TRBD2 identical over 10 bases. The V segment lost 5 bases and the J segment 5 bases; nucleotides outside the gene matches: 3. Germline lookup yields CDR1 LNHDA and CDR2 SQIVND (reference sequence). This CDR3 region has 14 residues. CDR3 region: CASSGLAGDNEQFF. In DNA, the CDR3 is TGTGCCAGTAGTGGCCTAGCGGGAGACAATGAGCAGTTCTTC.